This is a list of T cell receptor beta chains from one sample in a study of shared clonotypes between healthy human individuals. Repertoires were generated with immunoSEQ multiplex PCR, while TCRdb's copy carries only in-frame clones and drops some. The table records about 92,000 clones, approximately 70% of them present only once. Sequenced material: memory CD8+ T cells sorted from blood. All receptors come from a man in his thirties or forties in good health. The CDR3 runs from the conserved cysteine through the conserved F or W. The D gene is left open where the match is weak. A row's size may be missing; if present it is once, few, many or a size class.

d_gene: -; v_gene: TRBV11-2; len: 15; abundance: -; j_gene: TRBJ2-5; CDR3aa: CASSSDWGYQETQYF; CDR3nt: TGTGCCAGCAGCTCTGATTGGGGGTACCAAGAGACCCAGTACTTC
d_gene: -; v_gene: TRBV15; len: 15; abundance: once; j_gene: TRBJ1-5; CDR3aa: CATSREINSNQPQHF; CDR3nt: TGTGCCACCAGCAGAGAGATCAATAGCAATCAGCCCCAGCATTTT
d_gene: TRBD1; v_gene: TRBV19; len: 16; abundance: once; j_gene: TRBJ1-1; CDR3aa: CASSITRTGLGTEAFF; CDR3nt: TGTGCCAGTAGTATTACTCGGACAGGGCTAGGCACTGAAGCTTTCTTT
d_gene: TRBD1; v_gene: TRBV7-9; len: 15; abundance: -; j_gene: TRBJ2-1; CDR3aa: CASSLSGTGGNEQFF; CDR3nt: TGTGCCAGCAGCTTGTCCGGGACAGGGGGCAATGAGCAGTTCTTC
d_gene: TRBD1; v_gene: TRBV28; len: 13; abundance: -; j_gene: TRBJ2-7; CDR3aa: CASRMGQGYEQYF; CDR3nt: TGTGCCAGCAGGATGGGACAGGGGTACGAGCAGTACTTC
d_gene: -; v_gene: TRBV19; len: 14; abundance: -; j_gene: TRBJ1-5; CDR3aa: CASSYGYSNQPQHF; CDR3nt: TGTGCCAGTAGTTACGGATATAGCAATCAGCCCCAGCATTTT
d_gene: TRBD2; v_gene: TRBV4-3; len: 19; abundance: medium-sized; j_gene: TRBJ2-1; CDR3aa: CASSQDRGDSGSSYNEQFF; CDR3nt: TGCGCCAGCAGCCAAGATCGAGGAGACAGCGGGAGCTCCTACAATGAGCAGTTCTTC
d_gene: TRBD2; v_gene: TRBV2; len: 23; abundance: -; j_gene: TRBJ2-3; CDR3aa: CASRLARPLWFFQGRLSTDTQYF; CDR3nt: TGTGCCAGCCGACTAGCGAGGCCCTTATGGTTTTTTCAGGGCCGACTAAGCACAGATACGCAGTATTTT
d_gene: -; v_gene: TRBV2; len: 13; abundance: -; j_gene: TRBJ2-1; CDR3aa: CASSLTGENEQFF; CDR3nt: TGTGCCAGCAGTTTAACAGGAGAAAATGAGCAGTTCTTC
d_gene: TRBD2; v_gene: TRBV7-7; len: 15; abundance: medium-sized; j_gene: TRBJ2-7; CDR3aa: CASSLEAGVGYEQYF; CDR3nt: TGTGCTAGCAGCTTAGAGGCGGGAGTAGGGTACGAGCAGTACTTC
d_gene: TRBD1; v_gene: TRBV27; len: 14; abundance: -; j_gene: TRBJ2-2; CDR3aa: CASSPGQMPGELFF; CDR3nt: TGTGCCAGCAGCCCGGGACAGATGCCCGGGGAGCTGTTTTTT
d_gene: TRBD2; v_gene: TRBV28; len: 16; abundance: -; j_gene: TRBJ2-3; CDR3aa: CASSPASGSETDTQYF; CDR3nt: TGTGCCAGCAGTCCAGCTAGCGGGAGTGAAACAGATACGCAGTATTTT
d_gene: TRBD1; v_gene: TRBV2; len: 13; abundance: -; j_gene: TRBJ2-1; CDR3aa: CASTRDRDYEQFF; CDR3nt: TGTGCCAGCACCCGGGACAGGGACTATGAGCAGTTCTTC
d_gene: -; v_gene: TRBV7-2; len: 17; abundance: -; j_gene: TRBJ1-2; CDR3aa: CASSFLSGQLRNYGYTF; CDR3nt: TGTGCCAGCAGCTTCCTCTCTGGACAGCTCCGTAACTATGGCTACACCTTC
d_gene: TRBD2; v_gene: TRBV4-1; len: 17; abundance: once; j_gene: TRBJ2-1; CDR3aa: CASSQEASGFPSNEQFF; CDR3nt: TGCGCCAGCAGCCAAGAGGCTAGCGGGTTCCCCTCCAATGAGCAGTTCTTC
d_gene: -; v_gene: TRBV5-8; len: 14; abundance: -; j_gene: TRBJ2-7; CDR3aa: CASSWGQGTYEQYF; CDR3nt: TGTGCCAGCAGCTGGGGCCAGGGTACCTACGAGCAGTACTTC
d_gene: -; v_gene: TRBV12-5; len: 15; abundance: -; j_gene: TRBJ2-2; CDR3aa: CASGLLQGPAGELFF; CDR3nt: TGTGCTAGTGGTTTGTTACAGGGTCCGGCCGGGGAGCTGTTTTTT
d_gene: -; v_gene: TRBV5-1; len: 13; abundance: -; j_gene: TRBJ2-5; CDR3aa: CASSPGPGETQYF; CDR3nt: TGCGCCAGCAGTCCGGGACCCGGGGAGACCCAGTACTTC
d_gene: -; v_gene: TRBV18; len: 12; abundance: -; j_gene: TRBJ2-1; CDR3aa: CASSPPQNEQFF; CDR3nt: TGTGCCAGCTCACCACCCCAGAATGAGCAGTTCTTC
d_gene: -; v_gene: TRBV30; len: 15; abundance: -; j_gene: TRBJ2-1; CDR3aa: CAWKGGTLTYNEQFF; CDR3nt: TGTGCCTGGAAGGGCGGGACATTAACCTACAATGAGCAGTTCTTC
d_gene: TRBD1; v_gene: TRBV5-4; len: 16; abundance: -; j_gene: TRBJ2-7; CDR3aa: CASVNRDRGKGNEQYF; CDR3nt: TGTGCCAGCGTAAACCGGGACAGGGGAAAAGGGAACGAGCAGTACTTC
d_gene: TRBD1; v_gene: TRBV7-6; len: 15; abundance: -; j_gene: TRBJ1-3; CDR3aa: CASSKGQGSGNTIYF; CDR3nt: TGTGCCAGCAGCAAGGGACAGGGGTCTGGAAACACCATATATTTT
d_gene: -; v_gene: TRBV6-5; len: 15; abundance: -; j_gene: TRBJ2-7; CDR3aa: CATTGTGSSSYEQYF; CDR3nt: TGTGCCACCACAGGGACGGGGTCCTCCTCCTACGAGCAGTACTTC
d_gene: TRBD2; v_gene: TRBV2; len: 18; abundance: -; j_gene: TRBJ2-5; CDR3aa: CASRGPLFERERQETQYF; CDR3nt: TGTGCCAGCAGGGGCCCCCTTTTTGAGCGGGAAAGACAAGAGACCCAGTACTTC
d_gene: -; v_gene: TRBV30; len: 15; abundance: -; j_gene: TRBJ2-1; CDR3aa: CAWSVWGAHYNEQFF; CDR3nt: TGTGCCTGGAGTGTATGGGGTGCCCACTACAATGAGCAGTTCTTC
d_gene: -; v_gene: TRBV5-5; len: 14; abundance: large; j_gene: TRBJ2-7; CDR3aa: CASRGFVSGDEQYF; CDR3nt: TGTGCCAGCAGGGGGTTTGTCTCAGGGGACGAGCAGTACTTC
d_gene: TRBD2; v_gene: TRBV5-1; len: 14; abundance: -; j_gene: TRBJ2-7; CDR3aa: CASSLAGGPYEQYF; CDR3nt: TGCGCCAGCAGCTTGGCGGGAGGGCCTTACGAGCAGTACTTC
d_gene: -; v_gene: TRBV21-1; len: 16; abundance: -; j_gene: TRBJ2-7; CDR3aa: CASSPQSTGMSYEQYF; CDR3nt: TGTGCCAGCAGCCCCCAGTCGACAGGGATGTCCTACGAGCAGTACTTC
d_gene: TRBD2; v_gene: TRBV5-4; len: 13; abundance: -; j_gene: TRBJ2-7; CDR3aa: CASSLASGSEQYF; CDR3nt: TGTGCCAGCAGCTTGGCTAGCGGGAGCGAGCAGTACTTC
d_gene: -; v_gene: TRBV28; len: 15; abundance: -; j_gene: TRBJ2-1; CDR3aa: CASSTLVDLSNEQFF; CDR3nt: TGTGCCAGCAGTACTCTAGTAGACCTCTCCAATGAGCAGTTCTTC
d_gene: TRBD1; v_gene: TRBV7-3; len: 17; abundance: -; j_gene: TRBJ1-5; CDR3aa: CASSPPEQGSSNQPQHF; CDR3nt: TGTGCCAGCAGCCCACCCGAACAGGGGTCTAGCAATCAGCCCCAGCATTTT
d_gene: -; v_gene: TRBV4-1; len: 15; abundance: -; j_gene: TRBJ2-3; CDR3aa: CASSPTGVVADTQYF; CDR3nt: TGCGCCAGCAGCCCCACGGGAGTCGTTGCAGATACGCAGTATTTT
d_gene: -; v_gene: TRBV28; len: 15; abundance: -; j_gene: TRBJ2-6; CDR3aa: CASSDLGSGANVLTF; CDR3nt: TGTGCCAGCAGTGATTTAGGCTCTGGGGCCAACGTCCTGACTTTC
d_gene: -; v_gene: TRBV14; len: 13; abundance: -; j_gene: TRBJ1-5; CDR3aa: CASSQGLSQPQHF; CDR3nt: TGTGCCAGCAGCCAAGGTTTGAGTCAGCCCCAGCATTTT
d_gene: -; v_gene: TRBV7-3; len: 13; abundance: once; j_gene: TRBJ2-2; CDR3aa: CASSSGYTGELFF; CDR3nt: TGTGCCAGCAGCTCGGGATACACCGGGGAGCTGTTTTTT
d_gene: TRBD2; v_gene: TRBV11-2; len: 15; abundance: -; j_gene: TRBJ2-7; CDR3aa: CASSLGLAGVYEQYF; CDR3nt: TGTGCCAGCAGCTTAGGGCTAGCGGGAGTCTACGAGCAGTACTTC